What follows are 18 T cell receptor beta chains derived from one specimen sequenced in a study of T cell responses to AZD1222 COVID-19 vaccine. Using immunoSEQ multiplex PCR, the repertoire was profiled, and TCRdb retains in-frame clones only, with some absent. The profile shows some 150,000 clones, more than 75% of them singletons. The sequencing used peripheral blood, collected on day 0 of AZD1222 vaccination. These receptor sequences come from an adult in good health.

The rearrangement joins TRBV28 to TRBJ2-7; weak D call: TRBD1 (6 bases). CDR3 length: 12 amino acids. Germline lookup yields CDR1 MDHEN and CDR2 SYDVKM. Deletions cut 5 bases from V and 3 bases from J, with 8 bases between. The CDR3 DNA is TGTGCCAGCAGTCGGACAGACTACGAGCAGTACTTC. Translation gives CASSRTDYEQYF.

This clone has only a few counts. The genes are TRBV18 and TRBJ2-7; tentatively, D is TRBD2 (6 bases). There are 16 residues in the CDR3. Germline V lookup: CDR1 KGHSH, CDR2 LQKENI. Trimming shortened V by 5 bases and J by 3 bases, and 20 bases separated the two germline ends. The CDR3 nucleotides are TGTGCCAGCTCAACCGGCCCCGCAGCGGGCAGCTACGAGCAGTACTTC. As protein: CASSTGPAAGSYEQYF.

This clone was counted a single time. The J gene is TRBJ1-1, the V gene TRBV19, with D perhaps TRBD1 (6 bases). The V and J ends lost 5 bases and 5 bases respectively, with 18 bases between them. The germline V gene has CDR1 LNHDA and CDR2 SQIVND (reference sequence). The CDR3 runs to 15 residues. The DNA of the CDR3 is TGTGCCAGTAGTCCCCGGACAGTTGAGATTACTGAAGCTTTCTTT. It yields the protein CASSPRTVEITEAFF.

This clone was picked up one time. This chain joins TRBV9 and TRBJ1-1; D is unclear. Deletions cut 4 bases from V and 2 bases from J, with 12 bases between. This CDR3 is 14 amino acids long. Germline V lookup: CDR1 SGDLS, CDR2 YYNGEE. The CDR3 nucleotides read TGTGCCAGCAGCCCCTTTCAGCCCAACACTGAAGCTTTCTTT. As protein: CASSPFQPNTEAFF.

The rearrangement uses TRBV5-4 and TRBJ1-1, with D possibly TRBD1 on 6 matching bases. This CDR3 is 15 amino acids long. Germline V gene lookup returns CDR1 SGHNT and CDR2 YYREEE (reference sequence). V lost 2 bases and J 3 bases, leaving 14 bases between the germline ends. This CDR3 reads CASSFGQLGDTEAFF. The CDR3, as DNA: TGTGCCAGCAGCTTTGGACAGTTGGGAGACACTGAAGCTTTCTTT.

This chain joins TRBV4-3 and TRBJ2-1; D gene uncertain. This CDR3 has 14 amino acids. Trimming removed 1 base from V and 6 bases from J, with 10 bases in between. The germline V gene encodes CDR1 LGHNA and CDR2 YSLEER. The CDR3 region is CASSQGGSVNEQFF. CDR3 bases: TGCGCCAGCAGCCAAGGGGGATCGGTCAATGAGCAGTTCTTC.

This clone was found a few times. The chain links TRBV3-1 (or the pseudogene TRBV3-2) to TRBJ2-1, with 12 bases identical to TRBD2. This CDR3 spans 19 amino acids. In germline, CDR1 is LGHDT, CDR2 YNNKEL (reference sequence). Germline trimming cut 0 bases from V and 4 bases from J; bases unmatched to any gene: 10. DNA for the CDR3: TGTGCCAGCAGCCAAGATAGACTAGCGGGAGATCCTTTGTACAATGAGCAGTTCTTC. Protein product: CASSQDRLAGDPLYNEQFF.

The chain employs TRBV6-5 and TRBJ2-1; TRBD2 aligns across 7 bases. Germline V CDR1 and CDR2: MNHEY, SVGAGI. The V gene end was trimmed by 3 bases and the J gene end by 6 bases; junction bases not matched to a gene: 8. The CDR3 loop spans 15 amino acids. CDR3 in DNA: TGTGCCAGCAGTTATGAGGGGAGGGTAGGCAATGAGCAGTTCTTC. Encoded protein: CASSYEGRVGNEQFF.

The gene calls are TRBV27 and TRBJ2-7; TRBD2 matches at 7 bases. The CDR3 contains 17 residues. The germline gives CDR1 MNHEY, CDR2 SMNVEV (reference sequence). With 10 bases clipped from V and 4 bases from J, the junction kept 22 bases outside the gene matches. As DNA, the CDR3 is TGTGCCACCAGAGGGATGGTGGGGGGGAGAGTAGGGTACGAGCAGTACTTC. As protein: CATRGMVGGRVGYEQYF.

The chain is built from TRBV27 and TRBJ2-7; 9 positions agree with TRBD2. Germline V gene data show CDR1 as MNHEY and CDR2 as SMNVEV (reference sequence). J gave up 5 bases and V 6 bases, and 11 bases lay outside the gene matches. CDR3 length: 15 residues. The CDR3 nucleotides read TGTGCCAGCAGCGCGAATAGCGGGAGAAGGAACGAGCAGTACTTC. This translates into CASSANSGRRNEQYF.

The chain links TRBV11-2 to TRBJ2-3, with D hard to call. V dropped 6 bases and J dropped 5 bases, with 18 bases sitting between them. Germline lookup yields CDR1 SGHAT and CDR2 FQNNGV. This CDR3 has 15 amino acids. Here the CDR3 reads CASSLRLQAQDTQYF. Here the CDR3 DNA reads TGTGCCAGCAGTCTAAGATTACAAGCCCAAGATACGCAGTATTTT.

The rearrangement links TRBV6-6 to TRBJ1-2; TRBD1 aligns across 12 bases. Trimming removed 6 bases from V and 7 bases from J; junction bases left unmatched: 15. The CDR3 is 17 amino acids. Germline assignment: CDR1 MNHNY and CDR2 SVGAGI (reference sequence). The CDR3 sequence is CASSRTGTGGPGFGYTF. Here the CDR3 DNA reads TGTGCCAGCAGCCGAACGGGGACAGGGGGCCCCGGATTTGGCTACACCTTC.

This clone was counted only a few times. J is TRBJ2-7 and V is TRBV10-3; a possible D gene is TRBD2 (5 bases). CDR3 length: 11 residues. CDR1 and CDR2 (germline): ENHRY, SYGVKD. V was clipped by 5 bases and J by 7 bases, with 9 bases between them. The CDR3 sequence: CAISRGGEQYF. In DNA, the CDR3 is TGTGCCATCAGTCGGGGTGGAGAGCAGTACTTC.

This rearrangement joins TRBV28 to TRBJ2-4; 9 nucleotides align to TRBD1. The CDR3 is 15 amino acids. J lost 8 bases, V lost 4 bases, and 9 bases had no gene match. CDR1 is MDHEN and CDR2 is SYDVKM in the germline V gene. CDR3 sequence (DNA): TGTGCCAGCAGTTACACAGGGGGCAAGAGCGACATTCAGTACTTC. It codes for CASSYTGGKSDIQYF.

The chain has TRBV3-1 (or the pseudogene TRBV3-2) and TRBJ2-3; D perhaps matches TRBD1 (5 bases). The CDR3 extends over 14 amino acids. Trimming cost V 5 bases and J 0 bases, with 9 bases left between them. The germline gives CDR1 LGHDT, CDR2 YNNKEL (reference sequence). CDR3 bases: TGTGCCAGCAGCGAGACAGTTAGCACAGATACGCAGTATTTT. Its protein is CASSETVSTDTQYF.

V usage is TRBV4-3 and J usage is TRBJ2-7; 10 bases line up with TRBD1. The CDR3 has 17 amino acids. Germline V lookup: CDR1 LGHNA, CDR2 YSLEER. After removal of 3 bases from V and 3 bases from J, the junction contained 11 bases not matched to a gene. CDR3 sequence: CASSQEYPGDRGYEQYF. The CDR3 nucleotides are TGCGCCAGCAGCCAGGAATACCCTGGGGACAGGGGCTACGAGCAGTACTTC.

This chain connects TRBV28 to TRBJ1-5; TRBD1 agrees at 7 bases. Germline CDR1 and CDR2: MDHEN and SYDVKM. V lost 9 bases to trimming and J lost 0 bases; unmatched junction nucleotides: 8. CDR3 length: 15 amino acids. CDR3: CASSKQGYSNQPQHF. CDR3 DNA: TGTGCCAGTAGTAAACAGGGGTATAGCAATCAGCCCCAGCATTTT.

The chain combines TRBV27 with TRBJ1-1; 7 bases agree with TRBD1. The CDR3 has 16 residues. V lost 4 bases to trimming and J lost 1 base; unmatched junction nucleotides: 9. The germline gives CDR1 MNHEY, CDR2 SMNVEV (reference sequence). The CDR3 region has the DNA TGTGCCAGCAGTTCGATAGGGAGGGGGCAGAACACTGAAGCTTTCTTT. It codes for CASSSIGRGQNTEAFF.